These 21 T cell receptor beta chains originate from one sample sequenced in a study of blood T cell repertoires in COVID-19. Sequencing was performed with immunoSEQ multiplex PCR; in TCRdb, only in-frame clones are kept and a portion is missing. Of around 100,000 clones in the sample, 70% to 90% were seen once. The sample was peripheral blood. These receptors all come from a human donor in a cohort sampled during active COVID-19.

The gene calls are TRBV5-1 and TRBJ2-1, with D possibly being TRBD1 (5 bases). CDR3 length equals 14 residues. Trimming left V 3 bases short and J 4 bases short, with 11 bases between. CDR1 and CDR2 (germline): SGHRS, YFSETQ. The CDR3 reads CASSSDSTYNEQFF. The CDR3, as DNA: TGCGCCAGCAGCTCAGACAGTACTTACAATGAGCAGTTCTTC.

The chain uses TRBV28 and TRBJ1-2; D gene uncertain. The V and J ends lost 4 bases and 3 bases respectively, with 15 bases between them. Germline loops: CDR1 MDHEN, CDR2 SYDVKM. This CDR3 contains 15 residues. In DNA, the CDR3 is TGTGCCAGCAGTTCCTTCGGAGGATCCCACTATGGCTACACCTTC. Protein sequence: CASSSFGGSHYGYTF.

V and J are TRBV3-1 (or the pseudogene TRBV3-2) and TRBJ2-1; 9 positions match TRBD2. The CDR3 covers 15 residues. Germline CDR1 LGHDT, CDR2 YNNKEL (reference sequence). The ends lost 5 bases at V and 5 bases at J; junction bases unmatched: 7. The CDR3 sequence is CASSYSGSNDNEQFF. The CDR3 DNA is TGTGCCAGCAGCTATAGCGGGAGTAACGACAATGAGCAGTTCTTC.

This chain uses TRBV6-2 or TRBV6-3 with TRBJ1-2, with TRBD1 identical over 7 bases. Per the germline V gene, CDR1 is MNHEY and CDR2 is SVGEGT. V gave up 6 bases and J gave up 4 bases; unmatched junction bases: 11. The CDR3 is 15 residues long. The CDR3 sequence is CASSPTGSNFYGYTF. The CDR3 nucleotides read TGTGCCAGCAGCCCGACAGGGTCGAATTTCTATGGCTACACCTTC.

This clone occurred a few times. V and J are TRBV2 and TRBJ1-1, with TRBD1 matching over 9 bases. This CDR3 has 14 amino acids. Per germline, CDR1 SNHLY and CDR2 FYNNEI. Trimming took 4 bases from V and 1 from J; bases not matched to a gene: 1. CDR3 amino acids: CASSVDRGNTEAFF. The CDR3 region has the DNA TGTGCCAGCAGTGTGGACAGGGGGAACACTGAAGCTTTCTTT. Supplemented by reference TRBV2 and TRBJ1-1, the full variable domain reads EPEVTQTPSHQVTQMGQEVILRCVPISNHLYFYWYRQILGQKVEFLVSFYNNEISEKSEIFDDQFSVERPDGSNFTLKIRSTKLEDSAMYFCASSVDRGNTEAFFGQGTRLTVV.

The chain's CDR3 is CASSEWANEQFF. CDR3 DNA sequence: TGTGCCAGCAGTGAATGGGCCAATGAGCAGTTCTTC. V usage is TRBV6-1 and J usage is TRBJ2-1; no firm D call. The germline V and J ends were trimmed by 2 bases and 6 bases, with 5 bases remaining between them. The CDR3 has 12 amino acids. Germline CDR1 and CDR2: MNHNS and SASEGT.

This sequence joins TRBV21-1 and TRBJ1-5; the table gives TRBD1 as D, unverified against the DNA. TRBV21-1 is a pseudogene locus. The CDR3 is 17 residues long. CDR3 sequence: CASSSRDRDIINQPQHF. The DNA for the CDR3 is TGTGCCAGCAGCAGCCGGGACAGGGATATTATTAATCAGCCCCAGCATTTT.

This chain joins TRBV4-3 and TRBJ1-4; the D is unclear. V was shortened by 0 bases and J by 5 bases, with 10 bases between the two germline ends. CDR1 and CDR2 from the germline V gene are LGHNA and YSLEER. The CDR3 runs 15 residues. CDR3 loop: CASSQDAGNNEKLFF. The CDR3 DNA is TGCGCCAGCAGCCAAGATGCGGGGAACAATGAAAAACTGTTTTTT.

The CDR3 bases are TGTGCCAGTAGTGCCACAGGGGTCGGGGGTCAGCCCCAGCATTTT. This gives the protein CASSATGVGGQPQHF. The chain joins TRBV19 to TRBJ1-5; 7 positions agree with TRBD1. CDR3 length equals 15 residues. CDR1 is LNHDA and CDR2 is SQIVND in the germline V gene (reference sequence). V lost 5 bases and J lost 6; bases outside the gene matches: 10.

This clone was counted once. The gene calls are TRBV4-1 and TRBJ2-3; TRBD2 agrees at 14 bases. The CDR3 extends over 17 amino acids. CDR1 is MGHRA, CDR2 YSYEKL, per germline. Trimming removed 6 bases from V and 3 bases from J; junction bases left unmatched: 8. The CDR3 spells CASRATSGGALTDTQYF. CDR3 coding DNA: TGCGCCAGCAGGGCGACTAGCGGGGGGGCCTTAACAGATACGCAGTATTTT.

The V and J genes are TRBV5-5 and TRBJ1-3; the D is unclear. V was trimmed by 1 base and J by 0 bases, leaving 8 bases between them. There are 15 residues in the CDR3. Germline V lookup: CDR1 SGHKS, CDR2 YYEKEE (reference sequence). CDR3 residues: CASSLKGDSGNTIYF. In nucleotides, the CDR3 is TGTGCCAGCAGCTTGAAGGGAGACTCTGGAAACACCATATATTTT.

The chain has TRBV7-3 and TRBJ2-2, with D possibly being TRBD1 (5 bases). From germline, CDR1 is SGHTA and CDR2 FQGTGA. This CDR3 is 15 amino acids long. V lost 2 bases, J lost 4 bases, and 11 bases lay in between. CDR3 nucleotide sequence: TGTGCCAGCAGCTTACTTCAGGGTGGCACCGGGGAGCTGTTTTTT. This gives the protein CASSLLQGGTGELFF.

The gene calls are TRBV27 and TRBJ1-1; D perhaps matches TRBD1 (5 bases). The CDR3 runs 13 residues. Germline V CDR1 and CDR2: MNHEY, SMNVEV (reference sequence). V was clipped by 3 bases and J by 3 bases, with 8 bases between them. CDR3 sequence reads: CASSFKGYTEAFF. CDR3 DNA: TGTGCCAGCAGTTTCAAGGGGTACACTGAAGCTTTCTTT.

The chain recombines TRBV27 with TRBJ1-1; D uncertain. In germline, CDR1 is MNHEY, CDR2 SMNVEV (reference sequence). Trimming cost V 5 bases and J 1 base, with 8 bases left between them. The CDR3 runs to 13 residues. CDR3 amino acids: CASSMTQNTEAFF. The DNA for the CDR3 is TGTGCCAGCAGTATGACACAGAACACTGAAGCTTTCTTT.

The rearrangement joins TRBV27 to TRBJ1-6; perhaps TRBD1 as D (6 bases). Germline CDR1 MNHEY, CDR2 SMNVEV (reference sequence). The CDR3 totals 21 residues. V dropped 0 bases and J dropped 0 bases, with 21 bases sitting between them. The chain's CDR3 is CASSLSRGGVDLSSYNSPLHF. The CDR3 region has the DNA TGTGCCAGCAGTTTATCGCGAGGGGGTGTAGACTTAAGCTCCTATAATTCACCCCTCCACTTT.

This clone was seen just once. The CDR3 loop is CASSRRTGESPGELFF. The CDR3 bases are TGCGCCAGCAGCCGTCGGACAGGGGAGAGCCCCGGGGAGCTGTTTTTT. The chain uses TRBV4-3 and TRBJ2-2; 9 nucleotides line up with TRBD1. The germline V gene has CDR1 LGHNA and CDR2 YSLEER. This CDR3 has 16 residues. V lost 4 bases, J lost 6 bases, and 9 bases stayed unmatched.

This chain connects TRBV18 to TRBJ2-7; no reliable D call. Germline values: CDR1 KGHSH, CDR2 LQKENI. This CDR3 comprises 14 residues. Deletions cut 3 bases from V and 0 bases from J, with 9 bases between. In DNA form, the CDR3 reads TGTGCCAGCTCACCGAGCCTGAGCTCCTACGAGCAGTACTTC. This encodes CASSPSLSSYEQYF.

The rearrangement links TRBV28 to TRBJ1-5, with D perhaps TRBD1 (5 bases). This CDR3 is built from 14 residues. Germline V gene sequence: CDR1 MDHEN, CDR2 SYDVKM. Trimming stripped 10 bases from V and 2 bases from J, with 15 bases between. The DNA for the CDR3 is TGTGCCACCTACTCCGGGGGGGGCAATCAGCCCCAGCATTTT. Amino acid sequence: CATYSGGGNQPQHF.

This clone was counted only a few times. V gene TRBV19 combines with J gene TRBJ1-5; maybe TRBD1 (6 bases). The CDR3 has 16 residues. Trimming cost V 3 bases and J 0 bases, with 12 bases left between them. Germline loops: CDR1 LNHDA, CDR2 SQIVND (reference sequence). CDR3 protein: CASSIWGPYSNQPQHF. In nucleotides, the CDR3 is TGTGCCAGTAGTATTTGGGGGCCATATAGCAATCAGCCCCAGCATTTT. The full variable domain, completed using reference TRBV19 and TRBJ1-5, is DGGITQSPKYLFRKEGQNVTLSCEQNLNHDAMYWYRQDPGQGLRLIYYSQIVNDFQKGDIAEGYSVSREKKESFPLTVTSAQKNPTAFYLCASSIWGPYSNQPQHFGDGTRLSIL.

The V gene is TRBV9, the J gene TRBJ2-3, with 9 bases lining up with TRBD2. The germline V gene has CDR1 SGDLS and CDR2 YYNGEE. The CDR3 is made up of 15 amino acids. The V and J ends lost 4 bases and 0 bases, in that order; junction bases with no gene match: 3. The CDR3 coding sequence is TGTGCCAGCAGCACGACTAGCGGAAGCACAGATACGCAGTATTTT. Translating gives CASSTTSGSTDTQYF.

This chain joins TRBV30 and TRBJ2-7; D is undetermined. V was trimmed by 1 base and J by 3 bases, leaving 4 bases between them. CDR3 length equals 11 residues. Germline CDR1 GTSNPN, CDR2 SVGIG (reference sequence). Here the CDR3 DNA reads TGTGCCTGGAGTGACAGCTACGAGCAGTACTTC. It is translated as CAWSDSYEQYF.